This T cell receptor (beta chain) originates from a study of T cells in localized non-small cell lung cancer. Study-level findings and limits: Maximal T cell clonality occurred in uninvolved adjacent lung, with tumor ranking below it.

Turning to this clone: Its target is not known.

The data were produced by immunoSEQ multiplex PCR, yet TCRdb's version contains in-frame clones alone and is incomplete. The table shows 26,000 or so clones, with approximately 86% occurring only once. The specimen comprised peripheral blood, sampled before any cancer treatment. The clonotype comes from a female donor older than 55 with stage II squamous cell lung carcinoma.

CDR3 sequence: CASSNTGASENEQFF. In DNA form, the CDR3 reads TGTGCCAGCAGCAACACAGGGGCTAGTGAGAATGAGCAGTTCTTC. V and J are TRBV7-2 and TRBJ2-1; 7 bases map to TRBD1. Germline V gene sequence: CDR1 SGHTA, CDR2 FQGNSA. This CDR3 region has 15 residues. J lost 7 bases, V lost 5 bases, and 11 bases had no gene match.